The clone carrying this T cell receptor (beta chain) has just one count. Its target is unknown. Donors sampled were nominally healthy, though unrecorded immune exposures were likely. These data are taken from a study of cytomegalovirus exposure and HLA in healthy donors. Study-wide points: Roughly uniform depth of sequencing across donors was assumed in presence/absence analyses. An analysis done earlier found most TCR beta V segments productive about 87% or about 30% of the time.

The CDR3 extends over 16 amino acids. Germline CDR1 MGHRA, CDR2 YSYEKL. The V end lost 1 base, the J end lost 5 bases, and 17 bases lay between the germline ends. 13 Jbeta primers and 60 Vbeta primers were used for the PCR. The repertoire was sequenced with immunoSEQ multiplex PCR; TCRdb's copy has only in-frame clones and lacks some. The profile shows 190,000 or so clones, roughly 80% of them singletons. The receptor was isolated from a man between 50 and 59 years old in good health and CMV-seronegative. This chain connects TRBV4-1 to TRBJ1-2, with no clear D. Sequencing was carried out using PBMCs. CDR3 DNA sequence: TGCGCCAGCAGCCAAGTAGCAAAGGGCGGGGTTTATGGCTACACCTTC. Translated, it gives CASSQVAKGGVYGYTF.